These 11 T cell receptor beta chains share one sample of origin, sequenced in a study of blood T cell repertoires in COVID-19. Sequencing was performed with immunoSEQ multiplex PCR; in TCRdb, only in-frame clones are kept and a portion is missing. The repertoire has roughly 260,000 clones, roughly nine tenths of them found once; the top ten carry around a tenth. The sequencing sample was made of peripheral blood. The receptors stem from a man in his forties who had recovered from COVID-19.

The V and J genes are TRBV6-5 and TRBJ1-4; D remains unclear. Between the trimmed V and J ends, which lost 7 bases and 5 bases, there was a span of 11 bases. The CDR3 covers 13 residues. Germline lookup yields CDR1 MNHEY and CDR2 SVGAGI. CDR3 coding DNA: TGTGCCAGCACGGAGAGGGCGAATGAAAAACTGTTTTTT. Translating it yields CASTERANEKLFF.

This rearrangement joins TRBV5-6 to TRBJ1-1; no clear D gene. CDR1 is SGHDT and CDR2 is YYEEEE in the germline V gene. Deletions cut 0 bases from V and 0 bases from J, with 6 bases between. There are 14 residues in the CDR3. CDR3 nucleotides: TGTGCCAGCAGCTTGGTATCAGTGAACACTGAAGCTTTCTTT. As protein: CASSLVSVNTEAFF.

Details on this clone: Other DNA variants within this sample encode the same CDR3. The chain recombines TRBV4-1 with TRBJ2-7; a possible D gene is TRBD2 (6 bases). Germline V lookup: CDR1 MGHRA, CDR2 YSYEKL. This CDR3 region has 16 residues. Trimming cost V 0 bases and J 4 bases, with 16 bases left between them. The CDR3 loop reads CASSQDTGGTPYEQYF. The CDR3 DNA follows: TGCGCCAGCAGCCAAGATACCGGCGGGACCCCTTACGAGCAGTACTTC.

The CDR3: CASSFWISGASTEAFF. CDR3 sequence (DNA): TGTGCCAGCAGCTTCTGGATCTCAGGGGCCAGTACTGAAGCTTTCTTT. The chain couples TRBV7-9 to TRBJ1-1; weak D call: TRBD1 (6 bases). CDR1 and CDR2 (germline): SEHNR, FQNEAQ (reference sequence). With 3 bases removed from V and 5 bases from J, the gap between germline ends came to 19 bases. The CDR3 extends over 16 amino acids.

J is TRBJ2-1 and V is TRBV7-9; the D gene is possibly TRBD1 (5 bases). Germline V lookup: CDR1 SEHNR, CDR2 FQNEAQ (reference sequence). The ends were cut back, 8 bases at V and 9 bases at J, with 14 bases in the middle. CDR3 size: 12 residues. The CDR3: CASQAQGFEQFF. CDR3 nucleotides: TGTGCCAGCCAAGCCCAGGGTTTTGAGCAGTTCTTC.

V gene TRBV19 combines with J gene TRBJ1-5; 8 nucleotides agree with TRBD1. This CDR3 has 14 amino acids. Germline V gene lookup returns CDR1 LNHDA and CDR2 SQIVND (reference sequence). Trimming took 3 bases from V and 7 from J; bases not matched to a gene: 5. The CDR3 reads CASSIQGAGQPQHF. CDR3 bases: TGTGCCAGTAGTATCCAGGGGGCGGGGCAGCCCCAGCATTTT.

This clone was counted once. The chain uses TRBV20-1 and TRBJ1-6; TRBD1 agrees at 7 bases. With V trimmed by 6 bases and J by 3 bases, 8 bases remained unmatched. CDR3 length: 15 amino acids. Per germline, CDR1 DFQATT and CDR2 SNEGSKA (reference sequence). The chain's CDR3 is CSASKDRVYNSPLHF. In DNA form, the CDR3 reads TGCAGTGCCAGTAAAGACAGGGTCTATAATTCACCCCTCCACTTT.

This clone was counted between two and nine times. The V gene is TRBV5-1, the J gene TRBJ2-1; 12 bases agree with TRBD2. This CDR3 spans 15 amino acids. The ends lost 2 bases at V and 7 bases at J; junction bases unmatched: 4. Looked up from germline, CDR1 is SGHRS and CDR2 is YFSETQ. In nucleotides, the CDR3 is TGCGCCAGCAGCTTAACTAGCGGGAGGTCGAATGAGCAGTTCTTC. It codes for CASSLTSGRSNEQFF.

The gene calls are TRBV11-2 and TRBJ2-2, with 10 nucleotides matching TRBD1. This CDR3 is 16 amino acids long. V was clipped by 8 bases and J by 4 bases; unmatched bases: 10. In germline, CDR1 is SGHAT, CDR2 FQNNGV. The CDR3 reads CASEPGQGGLTGELFF. The CDR3 DNA reads as TGTGCCAGCGAACCTGGACAGGGGGGACTCACCGGGGAGCTGTTTTTT.

This chain connects TRBV25-1 to TRBJ1-2; maybe TRBD1 (5 bases). The V end lost 7 bases, the J end lost 0 bases, and 12 bases lay between the germline ends. Germline V lookup: CDR1 MGHDK, CDR2 SYGVNS. CDR3 length equals 14 residues. CDR3 coding DNA: TGTGCCAGCACCTACGGGACTTCTAACTATGGCTACACCTTC. It codes for CASTYGTSNYGYTF.

This chain uses TRBV25-1 with TRBJ2-7; D not resolved. The CDR3 has 14 amino acids. The germline V gene encodes CDR1 MGHDK and CDR2 SYGVNS. V gave up 1 base and J gave up 5 bases, with 12 bases separating them. The CDR3: CASSESGLVHEQYF. The DNA for the CDR3 is TGTGCCAGCAGTGAATCGGGTCTGGTCCACGAGCAGTACTTC.